This T cell receptor beta chain emerged from a study of blood T cell repertoires in COVID-19 (TCRdb year 2020). Turning to the overall study: Collaborator samples came from the United States, Italy and Spain and covered acute and convalescent phases of COVID-19. Sample metadata almost always included a de-identified subject ID, COVID-19 status, age in years and sex. Deeply sampled blood TCRbeta repertoires from subjects exposed to, actively infected with, or recovered from COVID-19 were included in the dataset. The repertoires were released in a freely available public database intended as a resource for research on the immune response to SARS-CoV-2. The samples were drawn from the first 160 participants of the ongoing ImmuneRACE study and from 1,254 subjects provided by 6 global collaborators. Where HLA class I and class II types were available, the types were taken from metadata supplied by the sample provider, not from assay-based typing. The material from the prospective study consisted of cDNA or gDNA derived from T cells, B-cell-depleted T cells, or PBMCs. Here is what the overall study found, with its caveats: The amount of clinical and demographic metadata varied by source and participant and was provided uncurated.

TCRbeta CDR3 regions were amplified from genomic DNA by means of the immunoSEQ Assay, a bias-controlled multiplex PCR. The study's processing was this. The number of nucleated cells in each sample was estimated by amplification of reference gene primers within the assay. To quantify the absolute abundance of each unique TCRbeta CDR3 rearrangement, sequence reads were collapsed and filtered. For each sample, productive Simpson clonality was calculated as the square root of Simpson's diversity index across productive rearrangements. TCRdb carries this immuneACCESS record with in-frame sequences only. Its versions omit some clonotypes, under half of them owing to an unresolved V gene in the studies checked, with the rest unexplained. V, J and clone size reflect that table, while D and trimming were determined from the DNA. Here the sample has some 150,000 clones; about 80% occur a single time. The top ten clonotypes cover about 12% of the sample.

This clone has just one count. No antigen is known for it. No much larger clone is present one base from it, and per-base qualities are unavailable. The germline V gene (reference sequence) specifies MNHNY as CDR1 and SVGAGI as CDR2. The CDR3 measures 13 amino acids from cysteine to phenylalanine. Only the CDR3 portion is preserved as DNA: 39 bases, with reading frame beginning at the first base. V ends up 2 bases short and J 6 bases short, with an unmatched junction base count of 0. One collaborating source in Seattle enrolled patients during active infection and followed them longitudinally through the course of disease. Collaborating institutions collected whole blood in K2EDTA tubes following their own protocols. For TCRbeta analysis, collaborators shipped samples in one of three forms: frozen whole blood, isolated PBMCs, or DNA extracted from either of those sample types.

The sample consisted of peripheral blood. The sequence links TRBV6-6 to TRBJ2-2; 7 bases in the middle match TRBD1. This TCR came from a woman aged 60-75 years with COVID-19, enrolled during active disease. The CDR3 loop reads CASSYTGAGELFF. The nucleotides are TGTGCCAGCAGTTACACAGGGGCCGGGGAGCTGTTTTTT.